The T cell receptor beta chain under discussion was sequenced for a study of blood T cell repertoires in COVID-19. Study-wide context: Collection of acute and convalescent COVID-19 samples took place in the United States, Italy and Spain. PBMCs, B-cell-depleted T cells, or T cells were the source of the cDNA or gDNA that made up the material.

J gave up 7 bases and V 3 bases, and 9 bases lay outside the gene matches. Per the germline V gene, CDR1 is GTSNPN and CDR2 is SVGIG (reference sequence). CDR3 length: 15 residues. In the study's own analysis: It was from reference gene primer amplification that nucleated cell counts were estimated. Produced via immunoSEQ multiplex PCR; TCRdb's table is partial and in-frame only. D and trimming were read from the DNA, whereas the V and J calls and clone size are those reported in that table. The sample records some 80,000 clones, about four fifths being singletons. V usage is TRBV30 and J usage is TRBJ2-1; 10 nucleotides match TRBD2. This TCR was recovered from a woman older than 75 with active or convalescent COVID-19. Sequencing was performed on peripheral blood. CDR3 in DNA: TGTGCCTGGAGGGTGCAGCGGGGGGGCTTAAATGAGCAGTTCTTC. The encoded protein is CAWRVQRGGLNEQFF.